Below, 10 T cell receptor beta chains from the same sample are listed, as sequenced in a study of blood T cell repertoires in COVID-19. Here immunoSEQ multiplex PCR was the method, and the copy in TCRdb shows in-frame clones only, minus some. This repertoire shows tens of thousands of clones, around three quarters found once; its top ten account for roughly 4.8%. Sequenced input: peripheral blood. The source is a woman between 70 and 85 years old with acute or convalescent COVID-19.

The rearrangement joins TRBV6-2 or TRBV6-3 to TRBJ2-1; 16 bases align to TRBD2. The CDR3 covers 15 residues. The germline CDR1 and CDR2 sequences are MNHEY and SVGEGT. Germline trimming cut 5 bases from V and 15 bases from J; bases unmatched to any gene: 10. CDR3 sequence reads: CASSLPGTSGGAPFF. The CDR3 nucleotides read TGTGCCAGCAGTCTCCCCGGGACTAGCGGGGGGGCTCCGTTCTTC.

The CDR3 protein is CASSPPSGFLNSPLHF. The CDR3 DNA reads TGTGCCAGCTCACCACCATCAGGTTTCCTAAATTCACCCCTCCACTTT. The chain has TRBV18 and TRBJ1-6; D is undetermined. The CDR3 sequence is 16 residues long. Germline CDR1 and CDR2: KGHSH and LQKENI. Trimming shortened V by 0 bases and J by 7 bases, and 13 bases separated the two germline ends.

The sample holds a few counts of this clone. This chain joins TRBV5-6 and TRBJ2-2; 10 bases are shared with TRBD1. The CDR3 runs to 17 residues. Germline trimming cut 3 bases from V and 5 bases from J; bases unmatched to any gene: 10. The germline V gene has CDR1 SGHDT and CDR2 YYEEEE. CDR3 in amino acids: CASSSYRMDRGTGELFF. CDR3 nucleotide sequence: TGTGCCAGCAGCTCATATCGAATGGACAGGGGGACCGGGGAGCTGTTTTTT.

The table lists this clone with a few counts. The chain employs TRBV9 and TRBJ2-7, with a weak D call TRBD2 (5 bases). The CDR3 runs 14 residues. Germline lookup yields CDR1 SGDLS and CDR2 YYNGEE. V lost 0 bases to trimming and J lost 6 bases, with 13 bases between them. In DNA, the CDR3 is TGTGCCAGCAGCGTAGGATTAGGACTTCGCGAGCAGTACTTC. It codes for CASSVGLGLREQYF.

The rearrangement uses TRBV2 and TRBJ1-5, with TRBD1 as a possible D gene (6 bases). V was clipped by 6 bases and J by 5 bases, with 11 bases between them. Germline CDR1 SNHLY, CDR2 FYNNEI. The CDR3 spans 13 residues. The CDR3 DNA reads as TGTGCCAGCAGGGACAGTCATTATCAGCCCCAGCATTTT. Amino acid sequence: CASRDSHYQPQHF.

The J gene is TRBJ1-3, the V gene TRBV10-3, with 7 bases identical to TRBD1. This CDR3 is 16 amino acids long. V dropped 3 bases and J dropped 0; count of bases not matched to a gene: 5. CDR1 is ENHRY and CDR2 is SYGVKD in the germline V gene. Here the CDR3 DNA reads TGTGCCATCAGTGATTTGGGACAGACCTCTGGAAACACCATATATTTT. The encoded protein is CAISDLGQTSGNTIYF.

As to this clone: At one boundary the junction diverges from the germline segment, which might be a read error. The rearrangement joins TRBV6-1 to TRBJ2-3; TRBD1 might be the D (6 bases). This CDR3 has 15 residues. Germline-derived CDR1 and CDR2 are MNHNS and SASEGT. CDR3 region: CASREGYRVTDTQYF. As DNA, the CDR3 is TGTGCCAGCAGAGAAGGATACAGGGTCACAGATACGCAGTATTTT.

This chain joins TRBV6-6 and TRBJ1-6; D is unresolved. Germline V gives CDR1 MNHNY, CDR2 SVGAGI (reference sequence). The CDR3 is made up of 15 amino acids. V lost 2 bases and J 0 bases, leaving 5 bases between the germline ends. The CDR3 nucleotides read TGTGCCAGCAGTTACGAGAGCTCCTATAATTCACCCCTCCACTTT. Its translation is CASSYESSYNSPLHF.

The rearrangement links TRBV6-2 or TRBV6-3 to TRBJ1-5, with TRBD1 as a possible D gene (5 bases). The CDR3 totals 15 residues. Trimming pared 2 bases from V and 4 bases from J, leaving 12 bases between. Germline V gives CDR1 MNHEY, CDR2 SVGEGT. The CDR3 reads CASSYGHSRNQPQHF. The CDR3, as DNA: TGTGCCAGCAGTTACGGACATAGTAGGAATCAGCCCCAGCATTTT.

This chain links TRBV7-8 with TRBJ1-2, with TRBD1 as a possible D gene (5 bases). There are 13 residues in the CDR3. Germline-derived CDR1 and CDR2 are SGHVS and FQNEAQ. V lost 5 bases, J lost 4 bases, and 11 bases lay in between. Here the CDR3 DNA reads TGTGCCAGCAGCGCGGGGCCCCCCTATGGCTACACCTTC. Protein sequence: CASSAGPPYGYTF. The whole variable domain, remainder taken from reference TRBV7-8 and TRBJ1-2, is GAGVSQSPRYKVAKRGQDVALRCDPISGHVSLFWYQQALGQGPEFLTYFQNEAQLDKSGLPSDRFFAERPEGSVSTLKIQRTQQEDSAVYLCASSAGPPYGYTFGSGTRLTVV.